Listed below are T cell receptor beta chains from one sample, sequenced in a study of cytomegalovirus exposure and HLA in healthy donors. TCRdb's copy holds only in-frame clones and misses some; the assay was immunoSEQ multiplex PCR. This table lists about 32,000 clones. The sequenced sample was PBMCs. These receptors were obtained from a female donor in good health and CMV-seronegative. Each CDR3 is given with its conserved first and last residue. Each record gives: D gene, clone size, V gene, J gene, CDR3 protein, CDR3 DNA. The D gene is left open where the match is weak. Expanded clones are given a class, and other clones once, few, many or no size at all.

TRBD1	.	TRBV18	TRBJ2-7	CASSLGQGQGAKYEQYF	TGTGCCAGCTCACTCGGACAAGGACAGGGGGCAAAGTACGAGCAGTACTTC
TRBD1	.	TRBV4-2	TRBJ1-6	CASSQGGGQGNSPLHF	TGTGCCAGCAGCCAAGGGGGGGGACAGGGGAATTCACCCCTCCACTTT
TRBD1	.	TRBV10-2	TRBJ1-6	CASSERNRDRKNSPLHF	TGCGCCAGCAGTGAGAGAAACCGGGACAGAAAAAATTCACCCCTCCACTTT
.	.	TRBV4-2	TRBJ1-1	CASSQVEGGNTEAFF	TGTGCCAGCAGCCAAGTAGAGGGCGGGAACACTGAAGCTTTCTTT
.	.	TRBV7-2	TRBJ1-2	CASSLAPGRGRDYGYTF	TGTGCCAGCAGCTTAGCCCCCGGGAGAGGCAGGGACTATGGCTACACCTTC
TRBD1	.	TRBV19	TRBJ1-4	CASSTPGTDNEKLFF	TGTGCCAGTAGTACCCCCGGGACAGATAATGAAAAACTGTTTTTT
.	.	TRBV28	TRBJ1-2	CASSPPMGTRNYGYTF	TGTGCCAGCAGTCCCCCCATGGGGACAAGAAACTATGGCTACACCTTC
TRBD1	.	TRBV5-1	TRBJ2-7	CASREGQNEQYF	TGCGCCAGCAGAGAGGGACAGAACGAGCAGTACTTC
TRBD2	.	TRBV4-1	TRBJ2-1	CASSLTPSSGVYNEQFF	TGCGCCAGCAGCCTAACTCCGTCTAGCGGGGTTTACAATGAGCAGTTCTTC
TRBD1	.	TRBV7-3	TRBJ1-1	CASSLTGTAWNTEAFF	TGTGCCAGCAGCTTAACGGGGACAGCGTGGAACACTGAAGCTTTCTTT
.	.	TRBV5-1	TRBJ2-7	CASSLATGMSSYEQYF	TGCGCCAGCAGCTTGGCAACAGGGATGAGCTCCTACGAGCAGTACTTC
TRBD1	.	TRBV30	TRBJ1-4	CAWSGRYRGVATNEKLFF	TGTGCCTGGAGTGGAAGGTACAGGGGAGTTGCAACTAATGAAAAACTGTTTTTT
.	.	TRBV5-3	TRBJ2-3	CARGPEVYSTDTQYF	TGTGCCAGAGGCCCCGAGGTATATAGCACAGATACGCAGTATTTT
.	.	TRBV2	TRBJ1-6	CASSEKEAGFRPLHF	TGTGCCAGCAGTGAAAAGGAGGCGGGTTTTAGGCCCCTCCACTTT
TRBD2	.	TRBV18	TRBJ2-5	CASSPILAGNQETQYF	TGTGCCAGCTCACCAATACTAGCGGGGAACCAAGAGACCCAGTACTTC
TRBD1	.	TRBV19	TRBJ1-4	CASSRTRGTGYEKLFF	TGTGCCAGTAGTCGAACCCGGGGGACAGGGTATGAAAAACTGTTTTTT
.	.	TRBV19	TRBJ2-7	CASSILTTGRSYEQYF	TGTGCCAGTAGTATTCTTACTACCGGCCGCTCCTACGAGCAGTACTTC
.	.	TRBV7-2	TRBJ2-5	CASSLMGSVGTQYF	TGTGCCAGCAGCTTAATGGGTAGCGTGGGCACCCAGTACTTC
.	.	TRBV11-3	TRBJ2-5	CASSQEGLKTQYF	TGTGCCAGCAGCCAAGAGGGCTTAAAGACCCAGTACTTC
.	.	TRBV2	TRBJ1-1	CASSRQALNTEAFF	TGTGCCAGCAGTAGACAGGCCCTGAACACTGAAGCTTTCTTT
.	.	TRBV19	TRBJ2-7	CAAGDIYEQYF	TGTGCCGCCGGGGATATCTACGAGCAGTACTTC
.	.	TRBV18	TRBJ1-1	CASSPSIGGGTEAFF	TGTGCCAGCTCACCGTCTATTGGGGGAGGGACTGAAGCTTTCTTT
.	.	TRBV5-5	TRBJ2-7	CASSLDIHEQYF	TGTGCCAGCAGCTTAGACATCCACGAGCAGTACTTC
TRBD1	.	TRBV29-1	TRBJ1-2	CSVEDDRVGSGYTF	TGCAGCGTTGAAGATGACAGGGTGGGCAGTGGCTACACCTTC
TRBD2	medium-sized	TRBV10-3	TRBJ2-1	CAISGAGGPREQFF	TGTGCCATCAGTGGGGCGGGGGGGCCTCGGGAGCAGTTCTTC
.	.	TRBV5-6	TRBJ1-6	CASSSIAQGGNSPLHF	TGTGCCAGCAGCTCCATTGCACAGGGAGGGAATTCACCCCTCCACTTT
TRBD1	.	TRBV6-1	TRBJ2-3	CASRGQLSSTDTQYF	TGTGCCAGCAGGGGACAGTTATCTAGCACAGATACGCAGTATTTT
.	.	TRBV10-3	TRBJ2-2	CAISANTGELFF	TGTGCCATCAGTGCTAACACCGGGGAGCTGTTTTTT
TRBD1	.	TRBV5-6	TRBJ2-7	CASSADRAGRASSYEQYF	TGTGCCAGCAGCGCGGACAGGGCCGGCAGAGCAAGCTCCTACGAGCAGTACTTC
.	.	TRBV5-6	TRBJ2-7	CASSSTGEQYF	TGTGCCAGCAGCTCCACCGGGGAGCAGTACTTC
.	.	TRBV19	TRBJ2-2	CASTLEGGNTGELFF	TGTGCCAGTACCCTCGAAGGGGGGAACACCGGGGAGCTGTTTTTT
TRBD1	.	TRBV6-5	TRBJ1-5	CASRRRDSANQPQHF	TGTGCCAGCAGGCGCCGGGACAGCGCCAATCAGCCCCAGCATTTT
.	.	TRBV18	TRBJ2-1	CASSPFPPYNEQFF	TGTGCCAGCTCACCATTCCCCCCATACAATGAGCAGTTCTTC
.	.	TRBV28	TRBJ2-7	CASSLSLFRGTYEQYF	TGTGCCAGCAGTTTATCCCTCTTCAGGGGCACCTACGAGCAGTACTTC
TRBD2	.	TRBV4-2	TRBJ2-2	CASSPLLAGGENTGELFF	TGTGCCAGCAGCCCTCTACTAGCGGGGGGGGAGAACACCGGGGAGCTGTTTTTT
.	.	TRBV6-1	TRBJ1-2	CASSEAGDRLYGYTF	TGTGCCAGCAGTGAAGCCGGGGATCGGCTGTATGGCTACACCTTC
TRBD1	.	TRBV9	TRBJ2-5	CASSDGTGIRETQYF	TGTGCCAGCAGCGATGGGACAGGCATTAGGGAGACCCAGTACTTC
.	.	TRBV19	TRBJ2-7	CASRLGTGSSYEQYF	TGTGCCAGTAGACTTGGCACAGGGTCATCCTACGAGCAGTACTTC
.	.	TRBV4-3	TRBJ1-6	CASSQWFSRVSPLHF	TGCGCCAGCAGCCAATGGTTTTCGCGGGTCTCACCCCTCCACTTT
TRBD1	.	TRBV5-8	TRBJ2-3	CAISLGQFSTDTQYF	TGTGCCATCTCGTTGGGACAGTTTAGCACAGATACGCAGTATTTT
TRBD1	.	TRBV19	TRBJ1-5	CASSRTGRGNQPQHF	TGTGCCAGTAGTAGGACAGGGAGAGGCAATCAGCCCCAGCATTTT
TRBD2	.	TRBV5-8	TRBJ2-1	CASSLTPGGSYNEQFF	TGTGCCAGCAGTCTGACCCCGGGGGGCTCCTACAATGAGCAGTTCTTC
.	.	TRBV5-6	TRBJ2-7	CASSKRDFTYEQYF	TGTGCCAGCAGCAAGAGGGACTTCACCTACGAGCAGTACTTC
TRBD2	.	TRBV10-2	TRBJ2-2	CASSESSGGPGELFF	TGCGCCAGCAGTGAGTCTAGCGGGGGCCCCGGGGAGCTGTTTTTT
TRBD1	.	TRBV2	TRBJ1-1	CASSERDRATEAFF	TGTGCCAGCAGTGAGCGGGACAGGGCCACTGAAGCTTTCTTT
.	.	TRBV4-1	TRBJ1-2	CASSQEQGNFNGYTF	TGCGCCAGCAGCCAAGAGCAGGGTAATTTCAATGGCTACACCTTC